Shown below are 10 T cell receptor beta chains from a single sample sequenced in a study of tumor and adjacent non-tumor tissue in lung cancer. The template was RNA from unsorted bulk tissue. Distant lung tissue was collected more than 3 cm away from the tumor edge. TCRbeta libraries were built with three rounds of nested PCR, modified from ARM-PCR. TCRdb passed the multiplex PCR reads through MiXCR, listing each CDR3 protein once. The top ten hold about 32% of the sample, which has roughly 48,000 distinct CDR3 sequences, more than 55% seen once. What was sequenced was distant non-tumor lung tissue. The receptors here all came from a woman in her seventies with non-small cell lung cancer.

This sequence joins TRBV29-1 and TRBJ2-7, with 7 nucleotides matching TRBD2. The germline CDR1 and CDR2 sequences are SQVTM and ANQGSEA. The CDR3 loop spans 13 amino acids. CDR3 protein: CSAGRWLCYEQYF. The CDR3 nucleotides read TGCAGTGCCGGGAGGTGGCTGTGCTACGAGCAGTACTTC.

In this sample, this clonotype turned up a few times. The chain carries TRBV6-6 and TRBJ2-7; 9 bases agree with TRBD2. From germline, CDR1 is MNHNY and CDR2 SVGAGI (reference sequence). With V trimmed by 10 bases and J by 3 bases, 19 bases remained unmatched. The CDR3 runs 17 residues. CDR3 bases: TGTGCCAACAGCCTCGCTGGCGGGAGGGTTAGGTTCTACGAGCAGTACTTC. Its translation is CANSLAGGRVRFYEQYF.

Of note for this clonotype: At one boundary the junction diverges from the germline segment, which might be a read error. The chain uses TRBV7-9 and TRBJ2-3, with D perhaps matching TRBD2 (5 bases). The CDR3 runs to 13 residues. Germline values: CDR1 SEHNR, CDR2 FQNEAQ (reference sequence). CDR3 in amino acids: CAAMLGDVNTPYF. DNA of the CDR3: TGTGCCGCCATGTTGGGAGATGTGAATACGCCGTATTTT.

Remarks on this clonotype: This may stem from a read error, because a much larger clone lies one nucleotide away. The gene calls are TRBV5-4 and TRBJ2-1, with 14 bases that match TRBD2. Germline CDR1 reads SGHNT; CDR2 reads YYREEE (reference sequence). This CDR3 spans 15 amino acids. CDR3 amino acids: CATSPTGTSGGEQFF. The CDR3 DNA follows: TGTGCCACCAGCCCGACCGGGACTAGCGGGGGAGAGCAGTTCTTC.

Comments on this clonotype: A single base separates this from a much larger clone, so it may be a read error. The chain joins TRBV28 to TRBJ2-7, with 7 positions matching TRBD1. The CDR3 covers 14 residues. Germline CDR1 reads MDHEN; CDR2 reads SYDVKM. The trim removed 10 bases at V and 3 bases at J, leaving 12 bases unmatched. For the CDR3, the DNA is TGTGCCAACAGCTTCGGGGCAGGGGGCTACGAGCAGTACTTC. Amino acid sequence: CANSFGAGGYEQYF. The entire variable domain, with the rest obtained from reference TRBV28 and TRBJ2-7, is as follows: DVKVTQSSRYLVKRTGEKVFLECVQDMDHENMFWYRQDPGLGLRLIYFSYDVKMKEKGDIPEGYSVSREKKERFSLILESASTNQTSMYLCANSFGAGGYEQYFGPGTRLTVT.

On this clonotype itself: Mismatch with germline at one junction end may stem from a read error. J is TRBJ1-5 and V is TRBV29-1; no definite D call. Germline V gene data show CDR1 as SQVTM and CDR2 as ANQGSEA. The CDR3 covers 12 residues. This CDR3 is CSVGRMDQPQQF. The CDR3 DNA is TGCAGTGTTGGGAGGATGGATCAGCCCCAGCAATTT.

As regards this clonotype: With a much larger clone just one base away, this may be a read error. The chain combines TRBV20-1 with TRBJ2-7; D unclear. The CDR3 covers 12 residues. Germline CDR1 is DFQATT and CDR2 is SNEGSKA (reference sequence). CDR3 DNA sequence: TGCAGTGCTATGGACCTAGGCTACGAGCAGTGCTTC. It codes for CSAMDLGYEQCF.

For this clonotype: Because it lacks the conserved phenylalanine or tryptophan at the end, this CDR3 is likely a read error. The genes are TRBV4-1 and TRBJ1-2; no clear D gene. Looked up from germline, CDR1 is MGHRA and CDR2 is YSYEKL. The CDR3 has 17 amino acids. The chain's CDR3 is CASSPRALGTPSYDYTS. The CDR3 nucleotides are TGCGCCAGCAGCCCAAGGGCGTTGGGTACCCCTAGCTATGACTACACCTCC.

V and J are TRBV5-8 and TRBJ2-3; weak D call: TRBD1 (6 bases). The germline CDR1 and CDR2 sequences are SGHTS and YDEGEE. This CDR3 is built from 15 residues. The V gene lost 4 bases and the J gene lost 2 bases, with 14 bases spanning the gap. Written as DNA, the CDR3 is TGTGCCAGCAGCGTGGGGGCTTTCAACACAGATACGCAGTATTTT. Protein product: CASSVGAFNTDTQYF.

With respect to this clonotype: One junction end disagrees with the germline gene, perhaps due to a read error. The V and J genes are TRBV7-8 and TRBJ2-1; 12 bases fit TRBD2. This CDR3 is 15 amino acids long. The V gene's germline CDR1 is SGHVS and CDR2 FQNEAQ. Here the CDR3 reads CTSSLAGGPRNEQFF. In DNA, the CDR3 is TGTACCAGCAGCCTAGCGGGAGGGCCTAGAAATGAGCAGTTCTTC.